The T cell receptor beta chain described here comes from a study of blood T cell repertoires in COVID-19. Produced via immunoSEQ multiplex PCR; TCRdb's table is partial and in-frame only. Of some 210,000 clones in the sample, 92% were seen once. Germline CDR1 SGHRS, CDR2 YFSETQ. This CDR3 is 15 amino acids long. Trimming took off 4 bases at V and 6 bases at J, with 20 bases between the two ends. The V gene is TRBV5-1, the J gene TRBJ2-7; D remains ambiguous. Sequencing was performed on peripheral blood. The origin of this receptor is a young man with acute or convalescent COVID-19. The CDR3 DNA reads as TGCGCCAGCAGCCTCACCCCGATGCTGGCTCGCGAGCAGTACTTC. This codes for CASSLTPMLAREQYF.